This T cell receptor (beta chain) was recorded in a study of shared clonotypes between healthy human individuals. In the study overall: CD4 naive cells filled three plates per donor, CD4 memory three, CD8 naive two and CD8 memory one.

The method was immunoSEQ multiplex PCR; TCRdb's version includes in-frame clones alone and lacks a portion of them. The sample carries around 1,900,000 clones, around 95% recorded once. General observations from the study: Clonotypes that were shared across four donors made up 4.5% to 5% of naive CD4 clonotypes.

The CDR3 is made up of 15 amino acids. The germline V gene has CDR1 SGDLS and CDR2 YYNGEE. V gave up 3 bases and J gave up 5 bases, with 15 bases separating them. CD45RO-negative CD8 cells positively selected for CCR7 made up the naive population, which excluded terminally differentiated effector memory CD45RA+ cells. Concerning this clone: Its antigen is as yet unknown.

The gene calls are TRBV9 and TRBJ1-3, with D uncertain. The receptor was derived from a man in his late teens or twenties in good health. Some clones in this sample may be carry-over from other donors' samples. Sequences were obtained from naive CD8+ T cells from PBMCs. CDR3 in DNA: TGTGCCAGCAGCGGTATCCCCACCCAACGAAACACCATATATTTT. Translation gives CASSGIPTQRNTIYF.